These 18 T cell receptor beta chains were sequenced from one sample in a study of T cells in Graves' hyperthyroidism and ophthalmopathy. RNA transcripts served as the template for amplifying TCR beta CDR3 regions. The HTBI primer set drove a first-round RT-PCR of the TCR CDR3. TCRdb reanalysed the multiplex PCR reads using MiXCR and keeps one entry per CDR3 protein. The sample has under 400,000 distinct CDR3 sequences; 15% to 20% are singletons. The sequenced sample was blood. These receptors originate from a woman between 40 and 50 years old with Graves' ophthalmopathy.

In this sample, this clonotype turned up many times. The rearrangement joins TRBV4-3 to TRBJ2-7; D unclear. V gave up 1 base and J gave up 1 base, with 5 bases separating them. The CDR3 length is 13 residues. Germline loops: CDR1 LGHNA, CDR2 YSLEER. The CDR3: CASSQGTSYEQYF. CDR3 nucleotides: TGCGCCAGCAGCCAAGGAACTTCCTACGAGCAGTACTTC.

The table lists this clonotype with many counts. J is TRBJ2-5 and V is TRBV30, with D hard to call. CDR3 length: 10 residues. Trimming cost V 6 bases and J 2 bases, with 4 bases left between them. Germline V CDR1 and CDR2: GTSNPN, SVGIG (reference sequence). CDR3: CACFQETQYF. The CDR3 DNA reads TGTGCCTGTTTTCAAGAGACCCAGTACTTC.

At least ten counts were recorded for this clonotype. The genes are TRBV5-1 and TRBJ2-7; tentative D call: TRBD1 (5 bases). This CDR3 comprises 14 residues. With 0 bases removed from V and 3 bases from J, the gap between germline ends came to 10 bases. Germline assignment: CDR1 SGHRS and CDR2 YFSETQ. The CDR3 spells CASSLAPGIYEQYF. The CDR3 DNA is TGCGCCAGCAGCTTGGCCCCAGGGATCTACGAGCAGTACTTC.

This clonotype was counted at least ten times. The chain uses TRBV28 and TRBJ2-5; TRBD1 agrees at 8 bases. CDR1 is MDHEN, CDR2 SYDVKM, per germline. The CDR3 is made up of 15 amino acids. V shed 2 bases and J 5 bases; nucleotides not matched to a gene: 7. The CDR3 DNA is TGTGCCAGCAGTTTACTTCTGGACAGGGCGGAGACCCAGTACTTC. Amino acids: CASSLLLDRAETQYF.

This clonotype was detected ten times or more. The chain joins TRBV25-1 to TRBJ1-6; D uncertain. The CDR3 consists of 16 residues. Germline V gene data show CDR1 as MGHDK and CDR2 as SYGVNS. Trimming pared 7 bases from V and 0 bases from J, leaving 13 bases between. The CDR3 reads CASKHSSSSYNSPLHF. The CDR3 DNA reads TGTGCCAGCAAGCATTCCTCAAGCTCCTATAATTCACCCCTCCACTTT.

The chain couples TRBV5-1 to TRBJ2-2; D uncertain. Germline CDR1 and CDR2: SGHRS and YFSETQ. The V end was cut by 5 bases, the J end by 0 bases, with 5 bases between. The length of the CDR3 is 13 residues. The CDR3 DNA sequence: TGCGCCAGCAGACCCGCGAACACCGGGGAGCTGTTTTTT. This encodes CASRPANTGELFF.

The table lists this clonotype with many counts. The chain employs TRBV2 and TRBJ2-2; D is unresolved. The CDR3 sequence is 16 residues long. V lost 6 bases to trimming and J lost 0 bases, with 14 bases between them. The germline gives CDR1 SNHLY, CDR2 FYNNEI. The CDR3 DNA sequence: TGTGCCAGCAGACGGGCCTCCTGGGCGAACACCGGGGAGCTGTTTTTT. This gives the protein CASRRASWANTGELFF. The variable domain in full, with the rest retrieved from reference TRBV2 and TRBJ2-2, is EPEVTQTPSHQVTQMGQEVILRCVPISNHLYFYWYRQILGQKVEFLVSFYNNEISEKSEIFDDQFSVERPDGSNFTLKIRSTKLEDSAMYFCASRRASWANTGELFFGEGSRLTVL.

This clonotype was recorded at least ten times. This rearrangement joins TRBV2 to TRBJ1-5, with D possibly being TRBD1 (6 bases). Germline-derived CDR1 and CDR2 are SNHLY and FYNNEI. The V gene lost 4 bases and the J gene lost 4 bases, with 11 bases spanning the gap. The CDR3 extends over 14 amino acids. Written as DNA, the CDR3 is TGTGCCAGCAGTGTCAGACAGGAGAATCAGCCCCAGCATTTT. This encodes CASSVRQENQPQHF.

At least ten counts were recorded for this clonotype. V gene TRBV19 combines with J gene TRBJ1-6; D ambiguous. CDR3 length: 13 amino acids. CDR1 and CDR2 (germline): LNHDA, SQIVND (reference sequence). The ends were cut back, 5 bases at V and 9 bases at J, with 11 bases in the middle. The CDR3 nucleotides read TGTGCCAGTAGTGTCCGATGGGGTTCACCCCTCCACTTT. It codes for CASSVRWGSPLHF.

CDR3 bases: TGTGCCAGCAGTCTCCGGAGCGGGAGGGCCAGGAGTGAGCAGTTCTTC. Encoded protein: CASSLRSGRARSEQFF. The rearrangement links TRBV12-3 or TRBV12-4 to TRBJ2-1, with 10 bases matching TRBD2. The CDR3 is 16 amino acids. After removal of 5 bases from V and 9 bases from J, the junction contained 13 bases not matched to a gene.

Only a few counts were recorded for this clonotype. The gene calls are TRBV20-1 and TRBJ2-5; no clear D. The CDR3 has 12 residues. CDR1 and CDR2 from the germline V gene are DFQATT and SNEGSKA (reference sequence). Trimming stripped 5 bases from V and 5 bases from J, with 12 bases between. DNA for the CDR3: TGCAGTGCTCCCACCCTTTCGGAGACCCAGTACTTC. Translation: CSAPTLSETQYF.

The chain combines TRBV18 with TRBJ2-7, with TRBD1 as a possible D gene (6 bases). CDR3 length: 15 residues. Germline CDR1 and CDR2: KGHSH and LQKENI. Trimming cost V 3 bases and J 7 bases, with 19 bases left between them. The CDR3 DNA sequence: TGTGCCAGCTCACCTATTACAGGGACCTCTTGGGAGCAGTACTTC. This sequence encodes CASSPITGTSWEQYF.

This clonotype was seen many times. The J gene is TRBJ1-5, the V gene TRBV27; D call uncertain. Germline CDR1 and CDR2: MNHEY and SMNVEV (reference sequence). The CDR3 totals 13 residues. Trimming shortened V by 3 bases and J by 7 bases, and 10 bases separated the two germline ends. The DNA of the CDR3 is TGTGCCAGCAGTTTCATGGTGGGCCAGCCCCAGCATTTT. It encodes CASSFMVGQPQHF.

In its sample, this clonotype was seen many times. This chain joins TRBV9 and TRBJ2-7; TRBD2 matches at 8 bases. The ends lost 3 bases at V and 3 bases at J; junction bases unmatched: 11. This CDR3 contains 16 residues. From germline, CDR1 is SGDLS and CDR2 YYNGEE. This CDR3 reads CASSGGGLAGIYEQYF. The CDR3 coding sequence is TGTGCCAGCAGCGGGGGCGGGTTAGCGGGAATCTACGAGCAGTACTTC.

This clonotype was observed at least ten times. The chain has TRBV20-1 and TRBJ1-6, with TRBD1 matching 8 bases. Germline CDR1 reads DFQATT; CDR2 reads SNEGSKA (reference sequence). The CDR3 has 14 amino acids. The CDR3 reads CGIRTGGRESPLHF. The CDR3 DNA reads TGCGGGATAAGAACAGGGGGTAGAGAATCACCCCTCCACTTT.

This clonotype came up many times. The chain joins TRBV12-3 or TRBV12-4 to TRBJ2-7; the D gene is possibly TRBD2 (6 bases). V was shortened by 3 bases and J by 2 bases, with 17 bases between the two germline ends. The CDR3 sequence is 16 residues long. The CDR3 nucleotides read TGTGCCAGCAGTTTCTCGCCGGGAGTTGTCCCCTACGAGCAGTACTTC. It yields the protein CASSFSPGVVPYEQYF.

At least ten counts were recorded for this clonotype. The CDR3 spells CSVLVWAELFF. The CDR3 region has the DNA TGCAGCGTTCTCGTTTGGGCGGAGCTGTTTTTT. This chain links TRBV29-1 with TRBJ2-2; D is unresolved. Germline values: CDR1 SQVTM, CDR2 ANQGSEA. Trimming left V 5 bases short and J 10 bases short, with 11 bases between. This CDR3 has 11 residues.

This clonotype was found many times. This rearrangement joins TRBV2 to TRBJ2-5; 10 bases align to TRBD2. V was clipped by 5 bases and J by 4 bases; unmatched bases: 1. Germline CDR1 is SNHLY and CDR2 is FYNNEI. The CDR3 loop spans 13 amino acids. The CDR3 is CASSSGRGETQYF. CDR3 bases: TGTGCCAGCAGTAGCGGGAGGGGAGAGACCCAGTACTTC.